This T cell receptor beta chain was sequenced in a study of low-dose radiotherapy and immunotherapy resistance in tumors. As for the study in general: Intravenous ipilimumab 1 mg/kg every six weeks was given with nivolumab 240 mg every two weeks.

J lost 6 bases, V lost 5 bases, and 10 bases had no gene match. The CDR3 is 15 residues long. CDR1 is MNHNY and CDR2 is SVGAGI in the germline V gene (reference sequence). First-strand cDNA used TRAV- and TRBV-specific primers, covering alpha and beta chains. A constant-region primer paired with the V-primer adapter amplified TCRs over approximately 18 PCR cycles. TCRdb re-analysed the reads in MiXCR, keeping a single row per CDR3 protein. The sample lists 65,000 to 85,000 distinct CDR3 sequences, less than 20% occurring once. The time point here: after trial treatment. Noted treatment: LDRT plus nivolumab, ipilimumab, low-dose cyclophosphamide and aspirin (RACIN trial). Donors were administered nivolumab, ipilimumab, aspirin and low-dose cyclophosphamide, together with low-dose radiotherapy. Ten or more counts support this clonotype.

Sequencing used PBMCs, obtained after low-dose radiotherapy plus immunotherapy. This rearrangement joins TRBV6-6 to TRBJ1-2; 9 positions agree with TRBD1. The clonotype comes from a male donor with prostate cancer. The CDR3 protein is CASSQGTGREDGYTF. For the CDR3, the DNA is TGTGCCAGCAGTCAAGGGACAGGGAGAGAGGATGGCTACACCTTC.